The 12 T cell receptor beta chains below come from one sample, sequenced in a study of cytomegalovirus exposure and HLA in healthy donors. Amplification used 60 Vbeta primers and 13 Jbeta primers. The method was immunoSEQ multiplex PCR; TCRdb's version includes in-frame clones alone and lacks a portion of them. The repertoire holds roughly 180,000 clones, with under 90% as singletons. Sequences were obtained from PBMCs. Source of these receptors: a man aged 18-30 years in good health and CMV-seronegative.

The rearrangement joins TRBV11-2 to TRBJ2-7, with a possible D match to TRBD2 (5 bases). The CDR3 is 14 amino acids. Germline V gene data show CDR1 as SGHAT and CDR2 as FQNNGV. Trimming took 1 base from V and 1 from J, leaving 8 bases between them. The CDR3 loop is CASSLAGKSYEQYF. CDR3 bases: TGTGCCAGCAGCTTAGCGGGGAAGTCCTACGAGCAGTACTTC.

In nucleotides, the CDR3 is TGTGCCAGCAGGGGGACTAGCGGGCGATACAATGAGCAGTTCTTC. As protein: CASRGTSGRYNEQFF. V and J are TRBV2 and TRBJ2-1; 12 positions match TRBD2. Germline V CDR1 and CDR2: SNHLY, FYNNEI. V lost 6 bases and J lost 4; bases outside the gene matches: 4. The CDR3 totals 15 residues.

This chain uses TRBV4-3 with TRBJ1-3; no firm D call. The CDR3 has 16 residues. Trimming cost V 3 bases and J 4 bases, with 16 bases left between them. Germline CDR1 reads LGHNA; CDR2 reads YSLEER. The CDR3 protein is CASSQLGGEAGNTIYF. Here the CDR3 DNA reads TGCGCCAGCAGCCAGCTCGGCGGAGAGGCCGGAAACACCATATATTTT.

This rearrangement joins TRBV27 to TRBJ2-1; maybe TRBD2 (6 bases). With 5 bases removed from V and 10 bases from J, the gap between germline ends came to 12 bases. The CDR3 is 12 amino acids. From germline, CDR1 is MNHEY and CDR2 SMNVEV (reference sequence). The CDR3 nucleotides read TGTGCCAGCAGTGTCCGGGACTCAGAGCAGTTCTTC. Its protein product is CASSVRDSEQFF.

The CDR3 reads CASSYREAGELFF. CDR3 nucleotides: TGTGCCAGCAGCTATCGGGAAGCCGGGGAGCTGTTTTTT. This chain links TRBV7-3 with TRBJ2-2; possible D gene TRBD2, 5 bases. V was pared by 4 bases and J by 6 bases, with 9 bases between. Germline CDR1 reads SGHTA; CDR2 reads FQGTGA. CDR3 length: 13 amino acids.

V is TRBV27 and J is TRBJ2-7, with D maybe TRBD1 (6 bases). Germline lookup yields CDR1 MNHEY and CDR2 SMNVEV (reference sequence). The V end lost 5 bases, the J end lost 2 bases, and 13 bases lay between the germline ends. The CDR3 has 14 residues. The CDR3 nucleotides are TGTGCCAGCAGTCCGGGTGGGGGCCCCTACGAGCAGTACTTC. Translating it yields CASSPGGGPYEQYF.

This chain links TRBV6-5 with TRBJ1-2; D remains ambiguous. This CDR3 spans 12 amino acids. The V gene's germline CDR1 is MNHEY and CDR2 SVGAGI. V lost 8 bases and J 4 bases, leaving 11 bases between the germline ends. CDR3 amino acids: CASSSAAYGYTF. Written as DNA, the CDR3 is TGTGCCAGCTCCTCGGCGGCCTATGGCTACACCTTC.

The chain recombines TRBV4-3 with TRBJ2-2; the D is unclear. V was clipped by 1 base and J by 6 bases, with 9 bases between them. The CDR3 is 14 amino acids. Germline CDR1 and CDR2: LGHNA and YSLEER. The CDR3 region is CASSQGPLAGELFF. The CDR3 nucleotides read TGCGCCAGCAGCCAAGGGCCGTTGGCCGGGGAGCTGTTTTTT.

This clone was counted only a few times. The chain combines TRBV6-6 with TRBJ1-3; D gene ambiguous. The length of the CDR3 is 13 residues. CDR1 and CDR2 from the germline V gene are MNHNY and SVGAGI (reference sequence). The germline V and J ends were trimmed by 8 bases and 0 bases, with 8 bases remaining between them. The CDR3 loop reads CASRTSSGNTIYF. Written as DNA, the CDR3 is TGTGCCAGCCGAACATCCTCTGGAAACACCATATATTTT.

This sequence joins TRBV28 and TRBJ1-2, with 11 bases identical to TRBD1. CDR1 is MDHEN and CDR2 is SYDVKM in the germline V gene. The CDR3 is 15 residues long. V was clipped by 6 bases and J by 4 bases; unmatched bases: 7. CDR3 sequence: CASSLGQGDIYGYTF. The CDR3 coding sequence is TGTGCCAGCAGCCTGGGACAGGGGGACATCTATGGCTACACCTTC.

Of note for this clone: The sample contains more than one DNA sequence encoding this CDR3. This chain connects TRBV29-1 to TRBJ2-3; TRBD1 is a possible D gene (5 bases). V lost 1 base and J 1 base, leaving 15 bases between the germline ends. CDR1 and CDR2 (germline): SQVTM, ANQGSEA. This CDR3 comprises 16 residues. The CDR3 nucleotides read TGCAGCGTTGAAGGTCAAGGGGTGGGTCGCACAGATACGCAGTATTTT. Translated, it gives CSVEGQGVGRTDTQYF.

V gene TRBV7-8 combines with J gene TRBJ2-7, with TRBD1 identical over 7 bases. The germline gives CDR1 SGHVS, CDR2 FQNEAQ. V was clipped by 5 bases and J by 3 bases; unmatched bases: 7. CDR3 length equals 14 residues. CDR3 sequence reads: CASSPGQKGYEQYF. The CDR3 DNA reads TGTGCCAGCAGCCCGGGACAGAAGGGCTACGAGCAGTACTTC. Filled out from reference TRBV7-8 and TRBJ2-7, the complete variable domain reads GAGVSQSPRYKVAKRGQDVALRCDPISGHVSLFWYQQALGQGPEFLTYFQNEAQLDKSGLPSDRFFAERPEGSVSTLKIQRTQQEDSAVYLCASSPGQKGYEQYFGPGTRLTVT.